This TCR beta chain was found in a study of blood T cell repertoires in COVID-19. Across the study: Both acute and convalescent COVID-19 samples were obtained from the United States, Italy and Spain. PBMCs, B-cell-depleted T cells, or T cells provided the cDNA or gDNA that made up the material.

Authors' data handling: It was from reference gene primer amplification that nucleated cell counts were estimated. Produced via immunoSEQ multiplex PCR; TCRdb's table is partial and in-frame only. For V, J and clone size, that table is used; D and trimming come from the DNA. The sample holds 72,000 or so clones, about 87% seen once. CDR1 is SNHLY, CDR2 FYNNEI, per germline. The CDR3 runs to 16 residues. The ends were cut back, 7 bases at V and 0 bases at J, with 13 bases in the middle. The sequenced material came from peripheral blood. The TCR was taken from a man aged 45-60 years with active COVID-19. The chain carries TRBV2 and TRBJ1-6; weak D call: TRBD1 (6 bases). In nucleotides, the CDR3 is TGTGCCAGCACTCTAGGACAGCACTCCTATAATTCACCCCTCCACTTT. Its protein is CASTLGQHSYNSPLHF.